Listed below are T cell receptor beta chains from one sample, sequenced in a study of T cell repertoires in cytomegalovirus infection. These receptors' antigens are unknown. TCRdb fed the reads into MiXCR, producing one record per CDR3 protein. Among 450,000 to 550,000 distinct CDR3 sequences listed, 42% were seen once. The sample was cultured PBMCs, taken from culture after CMV antigen stimulation. The receptors stem from a human donor in good health (CMV status not recorded). Some clones in this sample may be carry-over from other donors' samples. Each CDR3 is given with its conserved first and last residue. The D gene is left open where the match is weak. Clone size is stated in some rows and not others, as once, few, many or a class when expanded.

v_call,j_call,clone_size,d_call,cdr3_nt,cdr3_aa
TRBV11-2,TRBJ1-1,NA,TRBD1,TGTGCCAGCAGCTTAGATCAAGGGGGCAGTTCTGAAGCTTTCTTT,CASSLDQGGSSEAFF
TRBV6-2/TRBV6-3,TRBJ2-7,NA,NA,TGTGCCGTTCAGATGGGGGTAGGAGATTTCGGAGAGCAGTACTTC,CAVQMGVGDFGEQYF
TRBV11-2,TRBJ1-1,NA,TRBD1,TGTGCCAGCAGACATGACAGGGGCAGTGAAGCTTTCTTT,CASRHDRGSEAFF
TRBV7-2,TRBJ1-6,NA,TRBD1,TGTGCCAGCAGCCGATGGGACAGGGAGGTCCGTCCCCTCCACTTT,CASSRWDREVRPLHF
TRBV6-4,TRBJ1-2,NA,TRBD1,TGTGCCAGCAGTGAGAGGCCCCAGGGGGCGAACTATGGCTACACCTTC,CASSERPQGANYGYTF
TRBV7-2,TRBJ1-2,few,NA,TGTGCCAGCAGCTTAGGCCGAGGCCAGGAATATGGCTACACCTTC,CASSLGRGQEYGYTF
TRBV14,TRBJ2-1,NA,NA,TGTGCCAGCAGCCCTACTCTCTCTTTATTGAATGAGCAGTTCTTC,CASSPTLSLLNEQFF
TRBV7-6,TRBJ2-5,few,TRBD2,TGTGCCAGCAGCTTATCGTACGTGGCGGGGGGGCTGAAGACCCAGTACTTC,CASSLSYVAGGLKTQYF
TRBV12-5,TRBJ2-7,NA,NA,TGTGCTAGTGGTCCCTTGGGGAAACCCTACGAGCAGTACTTC,CASGPLGKPYEQYF
TRBV7-9,TRBJ2-7,NA,NA,TGTGCCAGCAGCTTAGTGGAGGGCTACGAGCAGTACTTC,CASSLVEGYEQYF
TRBV12-3/TRBV12-4,TRBJ1-5,few,NA,TGTGCCAGCAGTGACAGCCTGGGGGGGCCCCAGCATTTT,CASSDSLGGPQHF
TRBV4-1,TRBJ2-3,few,TRBD1,TGCGCCAGCAGCCAAGATCGGAAGATCGTTGACAGGGGGAGGCGAACTGCACAGGATACGCAGTATTTT,CASSQDRKIVDRGRRTAQDTQYF
TRBV12-3/TRBV12-4,TRBJ2-7,once,NA,TGTGCCAGAATTCGCACGGGGACGAACCCATACTCCTACGAGCAGTACTTC,CARIRTGTNPYSYEQYF
TRBV7-2,TRBJ1-5,NA,NA,TGTGCCAGCAGCTTTGGTCAGCTTAGCAATCAGCCCCAGCATTTT,CASSFGQLSNQPQHF
TRBV2,TRBJ1-1,few,NA,TGTGCCAGCAGTGGGGAAAAGGACACTGAAGCTTTCTTT,CASSGEKDTEAFF
TRBV6-8,TRBJ2-1,NA,TRBD2,TGTGCCAGCAGTTACCAGGGATTTAGCGGGAGAAGCAATGAGCAGTTCTTC,CASSYQGFSGRSNEQFF
TRBV6-1,TRBJ2-5,NA,NA,TGTGCCAGCAGGATAGCAGGGATCCAAGAGACCCAGTACTTC,CASRIAGIQETQYF
TRBV7-2,TRBJ1-1,few,TRBD1,TGTGCCAGCAGCCCCGGACAGGCGGGGAACACTGAAGCTTTCTTT,CASSPGQAGNTEAFF
TRBV12-3/TRBV12-4,TRBJ2-3,NA,TRBD1,TGTGCCAGCAGTCCTCGGACAGGGTATAGTCCAGATACGCAGTATTTT,CASSPRTGYSPDTQYF
TRBV7-6,TRBJ1-5,NA,TRBD1,TGTGCCAGCAGCTTAGAATCAGGTTACAGGGGTAATCAGCCCCAGCATTTT,CASSLESGYRGNQPQHF
TRBV7-2,TRBJ2-3,few,NA,TGTGCCAGCAGCCCCGCTTGGGGGAGCACAGATACGCAGTATTTT,CASSPAWGSTDTQYF
TRBV7-2,TRBJ1-6,NA,NA,TGTGCCACGTCTCGGGGCCTCGCCTATAATTCACCCCTCCACTTT,CATSRGLAYNSPLHF
TRBV7-2,TRBJ2-3,few,NA,TGTGCCAGCAGACGGATCACGGATACGCAGTATTTT,CASRRITDTQYF
TRBV12-3/TRBV12-4,TRBJ2-7,few,TRBD1,TGTGCCAGCAGTTTCCCAGACAGGGGGAACGAGCAGTACTTC,CASSFPDRGNEQYF
TRBV7-2,TRBJ2-3,NA,TRBD2,TGTGCCAGCAGCCAAGATGGGGCGGGGGGGCCGGATACGCAGTATTTT,CASSQDGAGGPDTQYF
TRBV5-6,TRBJ2-1,NA,TRBD2,TGTGCCAGCAGCTTTCCTCTTCATACTAGCGGGTCTCACAATGAGCAGTTCTTC,CASSFPLHTSGSHNEQFF
TRBV7-9,TRBJ2-2,NA,TRBD2,TGTGCCAGCAGCTATAGCGGGAGAGGTACCGGGGAGCTGTTTTTT,CASSYSGRGTGELFF
TRBV6-6,TRBJ1-3,NA,NA,TGTGCCAGCAGGGGGTCGCCTGGAAACACCATATATTTT,CASRGSPGNTIYF
TRBV7-2,TRBJ1-3,many,NA,TGTGCCAGCAGCCTCACGGGGGGAACAGACACCATATATTTT,CASSLTGGTDTIYF
TRBV19,TRBJ1-2,NA,NA,TGTGCCAGTAGTACCTGGGACGGGGGGAACTATGGCTACACCTTC,CASSTWDGGNYGYTF
TRBV12-3/TRBV12-4,TRBJ1-2,once,NA,TGTGCCAGCAGTTTGGCCGCAGGGCTTTACTATGGCTACACCTTC,CASSLAAGLYYGYTF
TRBV7-8,TRBJ2-7,NA,NA,TGTGCCAGCAGCTTATCGATACGGGACTCCTACGAGCAGTACTTC,CASSLSIRDSYEQYF
TRBV11-2,TRBJ2-5,NA,TRBD1,TGTGCCAGCAGCTTGTGGGACAGGGGGGAGACCCAGTACTTC,CASSLWDRGETQYF
TRBV2,TRBJ1-2,NA,TRBD1,TGTGCCAGCAGGGGAGGACAGGGGAATGGCTACACCTTC,CASRGGQGNGYTF
TRBV12-3/TRBV12-4,TRBJ1-4,many,NA,TGTGCCAGCAGTTCGTTGCCCCAAGGTGATGAAAAACTGTTTTTT,CASSSLPQGDEKLFF
TRBV7-9,TRBJ1-2,few,NA,TGTGCCAGCAGCTTAGATGGCACGGAAGGCTACACCTTC,CASSLDGTEGYTF
TRBV12-3/TRBV12-4,TRBJ2-3,few,NA,TGTGCCAGCAGCAAGGGAGAGGGGTACGCAGATACGCAGTATTTT,CASSKGEGYADTQYF
TRBV7-2,TRBJ2-2,NA,NA,TGTGCCAGCAGCCCTCGGAGGGGGTCGGACACCGGGGAGCTGTTTTTT,CASSPRRGSDTGELFF
TRBV11-2,TRBJ2-1,NA,TRBD2,TGTGCCAGCAGCCCTCCCGTAGCGGGCTACTCCTACAATGAGCAGTTCTTC,CASSPPVAGYSYNEQFF
TRBV6-5,TRBJ2-6,NA,NA,TGTGCCAGCAGTGCTGTAGGACAGTTTCGCTCTGGGGCCAACGTCCGGACTTTC,CASSAVGQFRSGANVRTF
TRBV2,TRBJ2-7,NA,NA,TGTGCCAGCAGTGCGCGGGGGCCGGCCTACGAGCAGTACTTC,CASSARGPAYEQYF
TRBV6-5,TRBJ2-1,NA,NA,TGTGCCAGCAGTTACGGCGGGACTGGGAGAGGGCAGTTCTTC,CASSYGGTGRGQFF
TRBV4-1,TRBJ1-1,once,NA,TGCGCCAGCAGCCTTGCCAATACGGCGTACACTGAAGCTTTCTTT,CASSLANTAYTEAFF